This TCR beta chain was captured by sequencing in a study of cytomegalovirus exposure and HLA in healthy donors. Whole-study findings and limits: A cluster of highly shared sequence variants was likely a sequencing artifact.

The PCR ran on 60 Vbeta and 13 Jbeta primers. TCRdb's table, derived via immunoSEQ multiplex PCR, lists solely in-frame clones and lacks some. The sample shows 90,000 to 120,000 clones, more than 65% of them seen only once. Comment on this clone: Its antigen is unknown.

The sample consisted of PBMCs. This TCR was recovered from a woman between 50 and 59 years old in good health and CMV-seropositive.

Here the CDR3 DNA reads TGCGCCAGCAGCCCGACTAGCGTGCTGTACAATGAGCAGTTCTTC. Protein product: CASSPTSVLYNEQFF. The chain couples TRBV5-1 to TRBJ2-1; 8 bases fit TRBD2. With 4 bases clipped from V and 4 bases from J, the junction kept 7 bases outside the gene matches. CDR3 length equals 15 residues. In germline, CDR1 is SGHRS, CDR2 YFSETQ.